These T cell receptor beta chains were read from a single sample in a study of blood T cell repertoires in COVID-19. Generated by immunoSEQ multiplex PCR, the TCRdb table keeps only in-frame clones and is missing some. The sample carries approximately 180,000 clones, 88% recorded once. The sequencing sample was made of peripheral blood. All receptors derive from a human donor in a cohort sampled during active COVID-19. Both conserved end residues are part of each CDR3. D genes are given only for firm matches. A row's size may be missing; if present it is once, few, many or a size class.

v_call,clone_size,j_call,d_call,cdr3_aa,cdr3_nt
TRBV6-5,NA,TRBJ1-5,NA,CASKVQVGQPQHF,TGTGCCAGCAAGGTACAGGTTGGCCAGCCCCAGCATTTT
TRBV7-8,NA,TRBJ1-2,TRBD1,CASTEMGQFVYGYTF,TGTGCCAGCACCGAAATGGGACAGTTCGTCTATGGCTACACCTTC
TRBV6-5,NA,TRBJ2-7,TRBD1,CASSGTGVKLYEQYF,TGTGCCAGCTCCGGGACAGGGGTGAAACTTTACGAGCAGTACTTC
TRBV28,once,TRBJ2-7,TRBD1,CASSGQGRWYEQYF,TGTGCCAGCAGTGGACAGGGGCGATGGTACGAGCAGTACTTC
TRBV5-4,NA,TRBJ2-3,TRBD2,CASSLGSFGELAGGTDTQYF,TGTGCCAGCAGCTTGGGCTCATTCGGGGAACTAGCGGGAGGCACAGATACGCAGTATTTT
TRBV12-3/TRBV12-4,NA,TRBJ2-5,NA,CASSPQGQETQYF,TGTGCCAGCAGCCCACAGGGTCAAGAGACCCAGTACTTC
TRBV13,NA,TRBJ1-3,NA,CASSPRPGSGNTIYF,TGTGCCAGCAGCCCTCGGCCGGGCTCTGGAAACACCATATATTTT
TRBV5-1,NA,TRBJ2-2,TRBD1,CASSLGQGLSTGELFF,TGCGCCAGCAGCTTGGGACAGGGCCTGAGCACCGGGGAGCTGTTTTTT
TRBV7-2,NA,TRBJ2-1,NA,CASSLGSARSSYNEQFF,TGTGCCAGCAGCTTAGGCAGCGCGAGGAGCTCCTACAATGAGCAGTTCTTC
TRBV5-4,NA,TRBJ2-7,TRBD1,CASSIATDRDRLQYF,TGTGCCAGCAGCATAGCCACCGACCGGGACAGGTTGCAGTACTTC
TRBV6-5,NA,TRBJ2-7,TRBD1,CAAQGATSYEQYF,TGTGCCGCACAGGGGGCCACCTCCTACGAGCAGTACTTC
TRBV6-2/TRBV6-3,once,TRBJ2-5,TRBD2,CASSYRPGTSAPQETQYF,TGTGCCAGCAGTTACCGGCCCGGGACTAGCGCGCCACAAGAGACCCAGTACTTC
TRBV2,NA,TRBJ2-2,NA,CASSQSSGNTGELFF,TGTGCCAGCAGCCAGAGCTCGGGAAACACCGGGGAGCTGTTTTTT
TRBV5-1,NA,TRBJ2-7,NA,CASSLAPDRLSYEQYF,TGCGCCAGCAGCTTGGCCCCCGACAGGCTCTCCTACGAGCAGTACTTC
TRBV10-1,NA,TRBJ2-1,TRBD1,CASSSRQGAYNEQFF,TGCGCCAGCAGTTCGAGACAGGGGGCCTACAATGAGCAGTTCTTC
TRBV5-1,NA,TRBJ1-1,NA,CASSFRQEVNTEAFF,TGCGCCAGCAGCTTCCGGCAGGAGGTGAACACTGAAGCTTTCTTT
TRBV6-2/TRBV6-3,NA,TRBJ1-2,NA,CASSYSAKSLNYGYTF,TGTGCCAGCAGTTACTCAGCGAAGAGCCTTAACTATGGCTACACCTTC
TRBV3-1/TRBV3-2,NA,TRBJ2-1,TRBD2,CASSQPGLAAYNEQFF,TGTGCCAGCAGCCAACCGGGACTAGCGGCCTACAATGAGCAGTTCTTC
TRBV6-4,NA,TRBJ2-2,NA,CASSRERLANTGELFF,TGTGCCAGCAGCCGAGAGAGGTTAGCGAACACCGGGGAGCTGTTTTTT
TRBV7-6,NA,TRBJ1-1,TRBD1,CASSLVITGENTEAFF,TGTGCCAGCAGCTTAGTCATAACAGGGGAGAACACTGAAGCTTTCTTT
TRBV11-2,NA,TRBJ2-5,NA,CASSLDAGPKETQYF,TGTGCCAGCAGCTTAGATGCGGGGCCCAAAGAGACCCAGTACTTC
TRBV7-8,NA,TRBJ1-5,NA,CASSLASGLGNQPQHF,TGTGCCAGCAGCTTAGCTTCAGGGCTCGGCAATCAGCCCCAGCATTTT
TRBV5-4,NA,TRBJ1-6,NA,CASSLKGGTDSPLHF,TGTGCCAGCAGCTTGAAGGGGGGGACGGATTCACCCCTCCACTTT
TRBV30,NA,TRBJ1-2,NA,CAWSVGAAGLGYTF,TGTGCCTGGAGTGTAGGGGCGGCGGGGTTGGGCTACACCTTC